This passage covers 7 T cell receptor beta chains from one sample sequenced in a study of blood T cell repertoires in COVID-19. Produced via immunoSEQ multiplex PCR; TCRdb's table is partial and in-frame only. The data contain about 53,000 clones, roughly four fifths of them seen just once; the ten biggest clones take up 11% to 15%. What was sequenced was peripheral blood. These receptors all come from a human donor in a cohort sampled during active COVID-19.

This clone was counted only a few times. The rearrangement links TRBV10-3 to TRBJ1-3; D ambiguous. V was trimmed by 8 bases and J by 4 bases, leaving 12 bases between them. The CDR3 consists of 13 residues. Looked up from germline, CDR1 is ENHRY and CDR2 is SYGVKD. CDR3 sequence reads: CAISPVNGNTIYF. The CDR3 DNA sequence: TGTGCCATCTCGCCGGTAAACGGAAACACCATATATTTT.

There are a few counts of this clone. The V and J genes are TRBV6-2 or TRBV6-3 and TRBJ2-6; 10 bases align to TRBD1. This CDR3 is 16 amino acids long. After removal of 6 bases from V and 1 base from J, the junction contained 3 bases not matched to a gene. Germline-derived CDR1 and CDR2 are MNHEY and SVGEGT. The DNA of the CDR3 is TGTGCCAGCAGCAGGACAGGGGGTTCTGGGGCCAACGTCCTGACTTTC. Protein sequence: CASSRTGGSGANVLTF.

A word on this clone: The junction departs from germline at one end; a sequencing error may be responsible. The V and J genes are TRBV4-1 and TRBJ2-1, with TRBD2 matching 8 bases. There are 11 residues in the CDR3. Germline V gene data show CDR1 as MGHRA and CDR2 as YSYEKL. The CDR3: CARSRGGEQFF. DNA of the CDR3: TGCGCCCGCAGCCGGGGGGGTGAGCAGTTCTTC.

The chain employs TRBV7-9 and TRBJ2-4, with 7 bases matching TRBD1. Germline V gene sequence: CDR1 SEHNR, CDR2 FQNEAQ (reference sequence). The CDR3 is 18 residues long. Losses at the gene ends were 2 bases for V and 3 bases for J; bases not matched to a gene: 13. In DNA, the CDR3 is TGTGCCAGCAGCTTACCGATGACAGGGAAGATAGGCAAAAACATTCAGTACTTC. It encodes CASSLPMTGKIGKNIQYF. Full variable domain (missing parts from reference TRBV7-9 and TRBJ2-4): DTGVSQNPRHKITKRGQNVTFRCDPISEHNRLYWYRQTLGQGPEFLTYFQNEAQLEKSRLLSDRFSAERPKGSFSTLEIQRTEQGDSAMYLCASSLPMTGKIGKNIQYFGAGTRLSVL.

This chain connects TRBV7-2 to TRBJ1-5; 9 nucleotides line up with TRBD1. CDR1 SGHTA and CDR2 FQGNSA come from the germline V gene. This CDR3 is built from 16 residues. J gave up 6 bases and V 5 bases, and 11 bases lay outside the gene matches. The CDR3 protein is CASSTTGTGYGQPQHF. The CDR3 DNA is TGTGCCAGCAGCACCACCGGGACAGGGTATGGTCAGCCCCAGCATTTT.

The chain has TRBV25-1 and TRBJ1-6; D gene uncertain. Trimming pared 0 bases from V and 14 bases from J, leaving 20 bases between. Germline loops: CDR1 MGHDK, CDR2 SYGVNS. This CDR3 region has 16 residues. The CDR3 nucleotides read TGTGCCAGCAGTGAATACACGATTATGGGAGAAAAGGCCCTCCACTTT. Its translation is CASSEYTIMGEKALHF.

The V and J genes are TRBV10-2 and TRBJ2-3; 10 bases are shared with TRBD2. From germline, CDR1 is WSHSY and CDR2 SAAADI. CDR3 size: 15 residues. The J segment lost 6 bases and the V segment lost 3 bases, leaving 6 bases of the junction unmatched. This chain's CDR3 is CASSESGGAFDTQYF. CDR3 nucleotides: TGCGCCAGCAGTGAAAGCGGGGGGGCCTTTGATACGCAGTATTTT.